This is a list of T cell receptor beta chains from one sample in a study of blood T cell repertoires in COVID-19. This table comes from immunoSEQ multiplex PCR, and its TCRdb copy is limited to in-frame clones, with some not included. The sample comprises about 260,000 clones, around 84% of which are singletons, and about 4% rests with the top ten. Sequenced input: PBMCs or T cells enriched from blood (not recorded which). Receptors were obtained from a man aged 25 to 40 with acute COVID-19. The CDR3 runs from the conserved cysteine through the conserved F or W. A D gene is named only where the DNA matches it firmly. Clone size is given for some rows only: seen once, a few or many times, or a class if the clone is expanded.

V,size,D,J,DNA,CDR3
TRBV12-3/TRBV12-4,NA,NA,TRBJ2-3,TGTGCCAGCAGTTTAGCCCCTGAGGTTGAGTATTTT,CASSLAPEVEYF
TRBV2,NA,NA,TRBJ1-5,TGTGCCAGCAGTCAGCGGGACACTAGCAATCAGCCCCAGCATTTT,CASSQRDTSNQPQHF
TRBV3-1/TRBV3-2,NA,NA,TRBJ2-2,TGTGCCAGCAGCCAAGATCAGCCAGGTACGAACACCGGGGAGCTGTTTTTT,CASSQDQPGTNTGELFF
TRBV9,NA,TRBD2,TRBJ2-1,TGTGCCAGCAGCCCGCAACTAGCGGGACCAAACAATGAGCAGTTCTTC,CASSPQLAGPNNEQFF
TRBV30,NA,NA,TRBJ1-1,TGTGCTTCCGGCCGGGTAGCCACTGAAGCTTTCTTT,CASGRVATEAFF
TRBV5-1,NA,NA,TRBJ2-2,TGTGCCAGCAGCGCCGCCGGGACACGGAACACCGGGGAGCTGTTTTTT,CASSAAGTRNTGELFF
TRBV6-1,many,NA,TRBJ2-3,TGTGCCAGCAGTGAAGCAAAAGGGGGAGGGCCTCGTGATACGCAGTATTTT,CASSEAKGGGPRDTQYF
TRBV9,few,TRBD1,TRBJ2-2,TGTGCCAGCAGCCTAGGACAGGGGAGGTTAACCGGGGAGCTGTTTTTT,CASSLGQGRLTGELFF
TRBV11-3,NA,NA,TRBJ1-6,TGTGCCAGCAGCTTATTAGCAGACAGTGCATCACCCCTCCACTTT,CASSLLADSASPLHF
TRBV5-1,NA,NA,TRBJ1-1,TGCGCCAGCAGCTTGGATCAGGGAGAAGCTTTCTTT,CASSLDQGEAFF
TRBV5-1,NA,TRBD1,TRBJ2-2,TGCGCCAGCAGCTTGGGGACAGGGAACACCGGGGAGCTGTTTTTT,CASSLGTGNTGELFF
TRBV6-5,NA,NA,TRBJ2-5,TGTGCCAGCAGTAACAGGGTCGGCGCAGAGACCCAGTACTTC,CASSNRVGAETQYF
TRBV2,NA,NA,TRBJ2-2,TGTGCCAGCAGTGGAGCCAGGGGAACCACCGGGGAGCTGTTTTTT,CASSGARGTTGELFF
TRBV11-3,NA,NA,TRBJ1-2,TGTGCCAGCAGCTTAGACAGTGGGGGCGACTATGGCTACACCTTC,CASSLDSGGDYGYTF
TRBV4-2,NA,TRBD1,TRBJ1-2,TGTGCCAGCAGCCAACCGGACAGGGGGCGTAGCTATGGCTACACCTTC,CASSQPDRGRSYGYTF
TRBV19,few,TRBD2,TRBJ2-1,TGTGCCAGTCAAACTAGCGGGGTTTTAGGTGAGCAGTTCTTC,CASQTSGVLGEQFF
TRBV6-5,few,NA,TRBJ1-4,TGTGCCAGCAGTTACTCGACCCAGGGGCGCGAAAAACTGTTTTTT,CASSYSTQGREKLFF
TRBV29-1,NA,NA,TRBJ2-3,TGCAGCGGGGGTCACTCAGATACGCAGTATTTT,CSGGHSDTQYF
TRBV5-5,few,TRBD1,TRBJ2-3,TGTGCCAGCAGCTCTACTCCGGGACAGGGGGCTGTAACAGATACGCAGTATTTT,CASSSTPGQGAVTDTQYF
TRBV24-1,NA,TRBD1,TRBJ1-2,TGTGCCACCAGTGGTGCCATGGGGGCAGGGGGTCCGTACTATGGCTACACCTTC,CATSGAMGAGGPYYGYTF
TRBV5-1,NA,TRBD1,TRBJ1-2,TGTGCCAGCAGCACGGGACAGTCAGAGCCTTATGGCTACACCTTC,CASSTGQSEPYGYTF
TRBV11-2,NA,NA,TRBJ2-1,TGTGCCAGCAGCTTGCGGGGCGATCGATCCTACAATGAGCAGTTCTTC,CASSLRGDRSYNEQFF
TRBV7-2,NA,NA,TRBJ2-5,TGTGCCAGCGGGGAGATGACCCAGTACTTC,CASGEMTQYF
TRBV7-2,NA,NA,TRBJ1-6,TGTGCCAGCAGCCCCCGACTGTCACCCCTCCACTTT,CASSPRLSPLHF
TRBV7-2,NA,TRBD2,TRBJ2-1,TGTGCCAGCAGCCTCCGTGCTAGCGGGGGGGGAGCGTCCTACAATGAGCAGTTCTTC,CASSLRASGGGASYNEQFF
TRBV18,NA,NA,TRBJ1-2,TGTGCCAGCTCACCAGACGTGGGGGCAGGCAGGTCCTACACCTTC,CASSPDVGAGRSYTF
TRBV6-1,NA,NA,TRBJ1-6,TGTGCCAGCAGTGAAAAAAGACCGGGGGAGTCTAGCTCCTATAATTCACCCCTCCACTTT,CASSEKRPGESSSYNSPLHF
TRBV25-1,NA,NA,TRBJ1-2,TGTGCCAGCAGTGAATTAGGGGCTCCAGGAGGCTACACCTTC,CASSELGAPGGYTF
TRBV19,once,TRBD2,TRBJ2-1,TGTGCCAGTAGTAACCTAGCGGAAGATGTCCCTGAGCAGTTCTTC,CASSNLAEDVPEQFF
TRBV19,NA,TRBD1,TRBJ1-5,TGTGCCAGTAGTATGACAGGGTTCAATCAGCCCCAGCATTTT,CASSMTGFNQPQHF
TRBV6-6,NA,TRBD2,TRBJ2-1,TGTGCCAGCAGTTTAGGGACTAGCGGGAGGAATGAGCAGTTCTTC,CASSLGTSGRNEQFF
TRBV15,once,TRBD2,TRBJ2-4,TGTGCCACCAGCAGAGTGGCGGGCGGGGGAGTAGCCAAAAACATTCAGTACTTC,CATSRVAGGGVAKNIQYF
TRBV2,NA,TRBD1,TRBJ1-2,TGTGCCAGCAGCCCGGGACAGGGTGTTGGCTACACCTTC,CASSPGQGVGYTF
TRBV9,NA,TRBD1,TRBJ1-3,TGTGCCAGCAGCCCGCCGGGACAGGGCGTATACACCATATATTTT,CASSPPGQGVYTIYF
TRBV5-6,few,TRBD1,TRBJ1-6,TGTGCCAGCAGCTCGGGACAGGGGAATTCACCCCTCCACTTT,CASSSGQGNSPLHF
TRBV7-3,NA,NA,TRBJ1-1,TGTGCCAGCAGCTTATCCAGTAGCTTTAACACTGAAGCTTTCTTT,CASSLSSSFNTEAFF
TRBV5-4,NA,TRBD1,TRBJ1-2,TGTGCCAGCAGCCTGGAAGGGGCAGGGGGATATGGCTACACCTTC,CASSLEGAGGYGYTF
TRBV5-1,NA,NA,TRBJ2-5,TGCGCCAGCAGCCGCAAAACTTCGACTACCGAAGAGACCCAGTACTTC,CASSRKTSTTEETQYF
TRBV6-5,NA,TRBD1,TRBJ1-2,TGTGCCAGCAGTATGGGGACAGGGAACTATGGCTACACCTTC,CASSMGTGNYGYTF
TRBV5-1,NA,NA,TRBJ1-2,TGCGCCAGCAGCTTGCACAGGGTAGAAGGCTACACCTTC,CASSLHRVEGYTF
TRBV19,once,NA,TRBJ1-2,TGTGCCAGTACCTATAGCAACTATGGCTACACCTTC,CASTYSNYGYTF
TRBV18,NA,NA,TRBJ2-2,TGTGCCAGCTCCACGAACACCGGGGAGCTGTTTTTT,CASSTNTGELFF
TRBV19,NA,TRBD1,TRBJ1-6,TGTGCCAGTAACACCGCGATACAGGGGATACGACCCCTCCACTTT,CASNTAIQGIRPLHF
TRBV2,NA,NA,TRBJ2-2,TGTGCCAGCAGTGAAGCGGGCAGGCTAAACACCGGGGAGCTGTTTTTT,CASSEAGRLNTGELFF
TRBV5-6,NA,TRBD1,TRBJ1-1,TGTGCCAGCAGCTCCTACGACAGGGTGGGGACTGAAGCTTTCTTT,CASSSYDRVGTEAFF
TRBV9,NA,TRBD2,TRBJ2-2,TGTGCCAGCAGCCCCCCGGCCGGGACTAGCGGGAGAACCGGGGAGCTGTTTTTT,CASSPPAGTSGRTGELFF
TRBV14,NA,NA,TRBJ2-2,TGTGCCAGCAGCCATAGATTGACTAGTACGAACACCGGGGAGCTGTTTTTT,CASSHRLTSTNTGELFF
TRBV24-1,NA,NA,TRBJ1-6,TGTGCCACCAGTCTACAGGATAATTCACCCCTCCACTTT,CATSLQDNSPLHF
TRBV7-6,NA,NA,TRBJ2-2,TGTGCCAGCAGCTTAGGGAGTCGGGCAGTTGGAGGCGGGGAGCTGTTTTTT,CASSLGSRAVGGGELFF
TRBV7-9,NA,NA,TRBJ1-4,TGTGCCAGCAGCCAGGGGTTAGGTGAAAAACTGTTTTTT,CASSQGLGEKLFF
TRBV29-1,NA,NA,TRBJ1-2,TGCAGCGTTCCAGGGGTCTATGGCTACACCTTC,CSVPGVYGYTF
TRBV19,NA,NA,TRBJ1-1,TGTGCCTCAAGGGTTCCGGGATTGAACACTGAAGCTTTCTTT,CASRVPGLNTEAFF
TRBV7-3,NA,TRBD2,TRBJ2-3,TGTGCCAGCAGCGCTAGCGGAGTCAGCACAGATACGCAGTATTTT,CASSASGVSTDTQYF
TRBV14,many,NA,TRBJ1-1,TGTGCCAGCAGCCAAGTTTTAGGGGTTAACACTGAAGCTTTCTTT,CASSQVLGVNTEAFF
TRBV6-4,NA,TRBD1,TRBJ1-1,TGTGCCAGCAGGGGGACAGGGGGCAGGAACACTGAAGCTTTCTTT,CASRGTGGRNTEAFF
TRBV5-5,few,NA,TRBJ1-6,TGTGCCAGCAGCTTGGTCACAGGGAGATTGAATTCACCCCTCCACTTT,CASSLVTGRLNSPLHF
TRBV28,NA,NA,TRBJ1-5,TGTGCCAGCAGTTCTCCGACAGGCAATCAGCCCCAGCATTTT,CASSSPTGNQPQHF